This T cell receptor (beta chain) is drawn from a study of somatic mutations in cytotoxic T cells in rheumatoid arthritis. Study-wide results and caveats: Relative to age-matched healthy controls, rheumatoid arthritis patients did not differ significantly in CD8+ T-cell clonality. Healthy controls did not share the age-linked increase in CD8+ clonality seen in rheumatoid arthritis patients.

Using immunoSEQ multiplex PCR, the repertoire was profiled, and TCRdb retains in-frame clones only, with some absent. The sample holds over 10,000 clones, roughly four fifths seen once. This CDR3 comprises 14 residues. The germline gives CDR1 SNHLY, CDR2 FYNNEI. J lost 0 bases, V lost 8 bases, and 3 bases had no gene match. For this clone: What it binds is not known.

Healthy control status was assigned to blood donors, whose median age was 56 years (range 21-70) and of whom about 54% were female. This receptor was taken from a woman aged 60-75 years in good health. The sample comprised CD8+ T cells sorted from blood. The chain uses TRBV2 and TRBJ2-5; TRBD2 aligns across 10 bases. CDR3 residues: CASLAGEYQETQYF. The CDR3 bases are TGTGCCAGCCTAGCGGGGGAGTACCAAGAGACCCAGTACTTC. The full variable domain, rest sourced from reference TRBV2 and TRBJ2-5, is EPEVTQTPSHQVTQMGQEVILRCVPISNHLYFYWYRQILGQKVEFLVSFYNNEISEKSEIFDDQFSVERPDGSNFTLKIRSTKLEDSAMYFCASLAGEYQETQYFGPGTRLLVL.